This TCR beta chain stems from a study of blood T cell repertoires in COVID-19 (dated by TCRdb to about 2020). Study-level background: Samples covering the acute and convalescent phases of COVID-19 were provided by collaborators in the United States, Italy and Spain. The material from the prospective study consisted of cDNA or gDNA derived from T cells, B-cell-depleted T cells, or PBMCs. The dataset comprised deeply sampled blood TCRbeta repertoires from subjects exposed to, actively infected with, or recovered from COVID-19. The repertoires were released in a freely available public database intended as a resource for research on the immune response to SARS-CoV-2. Samples were obtained from the ongoing ImmuneRACE study (first 160 participants) and from approximately 1,200 subjects provided by 6 global collaborators. The sample metadata nearly always contained a de-identified subject ID, COVID-19 status, age in years and sex. Where HLA class I and class II types were available, the types were taken from metadata supplied by the sample provider, not from assay-based typing.

The immunoSEQ Assay, a bias-controlled multiplex PCR, was used to amplify TCRbeta CDR3 regions from genomic DNA. Processing in the source paper ran as follows. Within the assay, amplification of reference gene primers was used to estimate how many nucleated cells each sample contained. To quantify the absolute abundance of each unique TCRbeta CDR3 rearrangement, sequence reads were collapsed and filtered. For each sample, productive Simpson clonality was calculated as the square root of Simpson's diversity index over productive rearrangements. In its TCRdb copy, this immuneACCESS table keeps in-frame sequences only and misses some clones. Where compared with another copy, unresolved V genes explain less than half of these, and the others have no known cause. D and trimming come from the DNA, and the V and J calls and clone size come from that table. Here the sample has 200,000 to 250,000 clones; 83% occur a single time. Clones ranked in the top ten supply about 3.6% of the sample.

Regarding this clone: Its antigen is currently not known. No quality values exist for individual bases; no much larger clone is one base distant.

The full study reports these points: The quantity of clinical and demographic metadata differed by source and by participant and was supplied without curation.

Participants in the prospective study were aged roughly 18 to 89 years, lived in about two dozen United States geographic areas, and enrolled through a virtual design. To assign participants to cohorts, the prospective study relied on clinical history that participants themselves reported in a screening survey and a study questionnaire. Exposed participants were defined as having been in contact with someone with a PCR-confirmed or clinician-diagnosed COVID-19 case within 2 weeks of study entry. In the prospective study, whole blood, serum and a nasopharyngeal or oropharyngeal swab were collected from each participant by mobile phlebotomists. Additional blood draws and questionnaires over an approximately two-month period could optionally be provided by prospective study participants. Before DNA extraction, prospective study blood samples were shipped either frozen or at room temperature. V drops 5 bases and J drops 1 base, leaving 9 bases in between. As encoded in the germline V gene (reference sequence), CDR1 is MNHNY while CDR2 is SVGAGI. The CDR3 measures 14 amino acids from cysteine to phenylalanine. The entry retains the CDR3 DNA only, 42 bases that are in frame from base 1.

The sequence was collected from a woman in her forties who had been exposed to COVID-19. The material sequenced was PBMCs or T cells enriched from blood (not recorded which). The chain is encoded by TRBV6-6 joined to TRBJ1-5; TRBD1 might be the D gene, on 5 matching bases. The DNA sequence is as follows: TGTGCCAGCAGTCAGACAGAGAGCAATCAGCCCCAGCATTTT. Its protein product is CASSQTESNQPQHF.